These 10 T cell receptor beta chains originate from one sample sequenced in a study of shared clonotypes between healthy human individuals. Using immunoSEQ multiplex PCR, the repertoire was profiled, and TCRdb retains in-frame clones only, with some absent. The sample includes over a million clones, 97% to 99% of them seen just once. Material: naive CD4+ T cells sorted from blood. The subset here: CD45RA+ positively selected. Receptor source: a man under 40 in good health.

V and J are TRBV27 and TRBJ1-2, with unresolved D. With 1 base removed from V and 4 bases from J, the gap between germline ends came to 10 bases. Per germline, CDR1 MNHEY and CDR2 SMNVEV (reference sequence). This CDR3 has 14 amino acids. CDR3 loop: CASSLYPGFYGYTF. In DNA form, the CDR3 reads TGTGCCAGCAGTTTATATCCGGGTTTCTATGGCTACACCTTC.

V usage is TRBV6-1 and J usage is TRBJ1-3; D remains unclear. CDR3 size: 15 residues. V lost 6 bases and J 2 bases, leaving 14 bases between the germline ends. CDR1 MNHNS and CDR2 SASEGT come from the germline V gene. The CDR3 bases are TGTGCCAGCAGGACCCCGGGAGGGACTGGAAACACCATATATTTT. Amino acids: CASRTPGGTGNTIYF.

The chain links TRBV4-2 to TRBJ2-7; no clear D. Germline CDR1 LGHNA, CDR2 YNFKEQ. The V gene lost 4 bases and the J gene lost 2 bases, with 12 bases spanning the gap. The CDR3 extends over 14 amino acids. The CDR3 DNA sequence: TGTGCCAGCAGCCCAAGGATTCCGCCCTACGAGCAGTACTTC. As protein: CASSPRIPPYEQYF.

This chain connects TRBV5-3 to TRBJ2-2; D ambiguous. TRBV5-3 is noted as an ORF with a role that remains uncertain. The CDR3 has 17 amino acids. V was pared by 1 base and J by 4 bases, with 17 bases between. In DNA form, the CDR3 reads TGTGCCAGAAGCTTGATGGTATGGGCTAAGGGCACCGGGGAGCTGTTTTTT. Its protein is CARSLMVWAKGTGELFF.

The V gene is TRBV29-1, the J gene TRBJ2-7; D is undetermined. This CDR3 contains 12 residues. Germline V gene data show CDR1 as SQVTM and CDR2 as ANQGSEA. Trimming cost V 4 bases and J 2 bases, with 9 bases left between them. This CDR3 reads CSVGKTPYEQYF. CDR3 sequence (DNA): TGCAGCGTTGGGAAAACCCCCTACGAGCAGTACTTC.

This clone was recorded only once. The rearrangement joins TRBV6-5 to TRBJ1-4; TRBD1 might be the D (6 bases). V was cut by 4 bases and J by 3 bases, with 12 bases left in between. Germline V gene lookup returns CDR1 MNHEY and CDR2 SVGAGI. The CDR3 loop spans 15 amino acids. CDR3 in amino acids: CASSSKGVPNEKLFF. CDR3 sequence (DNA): TGTGCCAGCAGTTCCAAGGGGGTTCCTAATGAAAAACTGTTTTTT.

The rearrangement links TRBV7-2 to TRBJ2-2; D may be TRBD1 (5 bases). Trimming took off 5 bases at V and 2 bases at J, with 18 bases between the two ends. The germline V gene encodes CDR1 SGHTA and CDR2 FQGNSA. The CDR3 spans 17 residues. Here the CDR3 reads CASSNRAGLSNTGELFF. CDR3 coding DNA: TGTGCCAGCAGCAACCGTGCAGGGTTGAGTAACACCGGGGAGCTGTTTTTT.

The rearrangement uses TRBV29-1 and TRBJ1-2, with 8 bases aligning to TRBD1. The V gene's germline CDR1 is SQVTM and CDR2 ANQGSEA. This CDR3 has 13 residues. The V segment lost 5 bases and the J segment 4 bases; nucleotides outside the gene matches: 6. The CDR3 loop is CSVPQGQAYGYTF. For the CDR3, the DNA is TGCAGCGTTCCCCAGGGACAGGCCTATGGCTACACCTTC.

This chain's CDR3 is CASSAADRVVANQPQHF. The DNA of the CDR3 is TGTGCCAGCAGCGCAGCCGACAGGGTTGTTGCCAATCAGCCCCAGCATTTT. This chain connects TRBV7-2 to TRBJ1-5, with TRBD1 matching 7 bases. Trimming cost V 5 bases and J 3 bases; bases outside gene matches: 13. The CDR3 length is 17 residues. Per the germline V gene, CDR1 is SGHTA and CDR2 is FQGNSA.

CDR3 bases: TGTGCCAGCAGCTTAGATCGATGTTGGGGCCTCCGGCCCCAGCATTTT. This codes for CASSLDRCWGLRPQHF. The V gene is TRBV11-2, the J gene TRBJ1-5; the D gene is possibly TRBD1 (5 bases). Germline CDR1 is SGHAT and CDR2 is FQNNGV. V was cut by 0 bases and J by 9 bases, with 18 bases left in between. This CDR3 region has 16 residues.